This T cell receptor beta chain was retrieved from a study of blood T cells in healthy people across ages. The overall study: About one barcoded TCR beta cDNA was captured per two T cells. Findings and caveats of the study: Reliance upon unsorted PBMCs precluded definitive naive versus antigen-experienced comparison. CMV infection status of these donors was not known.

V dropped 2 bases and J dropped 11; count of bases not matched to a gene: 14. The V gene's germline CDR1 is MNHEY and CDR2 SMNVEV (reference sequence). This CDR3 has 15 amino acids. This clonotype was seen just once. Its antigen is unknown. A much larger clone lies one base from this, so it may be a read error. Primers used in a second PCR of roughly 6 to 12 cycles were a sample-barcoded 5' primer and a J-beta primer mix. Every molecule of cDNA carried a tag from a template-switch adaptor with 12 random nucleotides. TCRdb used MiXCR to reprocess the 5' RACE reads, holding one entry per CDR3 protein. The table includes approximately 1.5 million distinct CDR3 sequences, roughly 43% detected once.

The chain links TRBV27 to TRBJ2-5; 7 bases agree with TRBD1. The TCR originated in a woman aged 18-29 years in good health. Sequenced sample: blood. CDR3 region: CASSLRASAGGEQYF. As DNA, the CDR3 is TGTGCCAGCAGTTTACGCGCCAGCGCAGGGGGTGAGCAGTACTTC.